This TCR beta chain stems from a study of regulatory T cells in long-lasting Graves disease. Time point in this sample: persistent/refractory GD, antithyroid drugs over 5 years with positive TRAb. TCR sequences were obtained from RNA taken from PBMCs. This CDR3 is 13 amino acids long. The V and J ends lost 3 bases and 6 bases respectively, with 12 bases between them. In building TCR beta libraries, iRepertoire HTBI primers were used together with Arm-PCR of CDR3 regions. TCRdb used MiXCR to reprocess the multiplex PCR reads, holding one entry per CDR3 protein. The table lists 650,000 to 850,000 distinct CDR3 sequences, around 30% of them singletons, with around 40% in the top ten. In this sample, this clonotype turned up a few times. Its antigen is not identified. Findings and caveats of the study: Investigators studied peripheral blood only, not thyroid tissue.

This sequence originates from a female donor with Graves disease. The specimen was peripheral blood mononuclear cells (PBMCs), collected when the disease was refractory, from a patient treated with antithyroid drugs. V is TRBV12-3 or TRBV12-4 and J is TRBJ2-7, with D possibly matching TRBD1 (5 bases). CDR3 coding DNA: TGTGCCAGCAGTTTTCCTACAGGCGGCGAGCAGTACTTC. Its translation: CASSFPTGGEQYF.